Below are 9 T cell receptor beta chains sequenced from a single sample in a study of human T cells and chemical hapten exposure (dated by TCRdb to about 2021). The time point label for this specimen denotes: patch test 1, 2 weeks after DPC sensitization. The treatment or condition label for this specimen denotes: therapeutic diphenylcyclopropenone sensitization with weekly scalp DPC. Total RNA was extracted from unfractionated whole blood collected in Tempus Blood RNA tubes. The library was prepared using RACE. For sequencing, a NextSeq 500 was employed. Starting from the raw public reads, TCRdb applied fastp trimming at Q25, assembled clones with MiXCR and retained in-frame beta chains. Rows are unified per CDR3 protein, each entry keeping the most common DNA and genes. This sample gives about 34,000 distinct CDR3 sequences in total; 5% to 8% of them show up just once. The ten biggest clones cover roughly 9.5% of the sample.

Sequencing used whole blood, obtained in connection with sensitization to the hapten diphenylcyclopropenone (DPC). These receptors came from a woman in her twenties or thirties with alopecia areata. Some clones in this sample may be carry-over from other donors' samples.

This clonotype was seen ten or more times. Written as DNA, the CDR3 is TGTGCCAGCAGCTTAGGCACCACCGGTACCTACGAGCAGTACTTC. Translated, it gives CASSLGTTGTYEQYF. The chain recombines TRBV7-2 with TRBJ2-7; D gene unclear. The CDR3 consists of 15 residues. V lost 1 base to trimming and J lost 2 bases, with 12 bases between them. Germline assignment: CDR1 SGHTA and CDR2 FQGNSA.

This clonotype has just a few counts. The J gene is TRBJ1-2, the V gene TRBV7-2, with D maybe TRBD1 (6 bases). CDR1 is SGHTA and CDR2 is FQGNSA in the germline V gene. Trimming cost V 1 base and J 3 bases, with 12 bases left between them. CDR3 size: 15 residues. The CDR3 nucleotides read TGTGCCAGCAGCTTAGGCAGGGGTCAGGACTATGGCTACACCTTC. This codes for CASSLGRGQDYGYTF. Using reference TRBV7-2 and TRBJ1-2 for the parts outside the CDR3, the full variable domain is GAGVSQSPSNKVTEKGKDVELRCDPISGHTALYWYRQSLGQGLEFLIYFQGNSAPDKSGLPSDRFSAERTGGSVSTLTIQRTQQEDSAVYLCASSLGRGQDYGYTFGSGTRLTVV.

This clonotype was found a few times. The rearrangement joins TRBV19 to TRBJ2-3; 10 nucleotides line up with TRBD2. The CDR3 extends over 16 amino acids. Germline CDR1 and CDR2: LNHDA and SQIVND (reference sequence). The junction had 5 bases not matched to a gene; V was cut back by 0 bases and J by 5 bases. The CDR3 loop reads CASSIDSGGAGDTQYF. The CDR3 bases are TGTGCCAGTAGTATAGACAGCGGGGGGGCCGGAGATACGCAGTATTTT. The full variable domain, rest sourced from reference TRBV19 and TRBJ2-3, is DGGITQSPKYLFRKEGQNVTLSCEQNLNHDAMYWYRQDPGQGLRLIYYSQIVNDFQKGDIAEGYSVSREKKESFPLTVTSAQKNPTAFYLCASSIDSGGAGDTQYFGPGTRLTVL.

The chain couples TRBV7-3 to TRBJ1-1; D is undetermined. The CDR3 length is 13 residues. Looked up from germline, CDR1 is SGHTA and CDR2 is FQGTGA. With 5 bases removed from V and 1 base from J, the gap between germline ends came to 8 bases. The DNA of the CDR3 is TGTGCCAGCAGCCCCTCCCCGAACACTGAAGCTTTCTTT. The encoded protein is CASSPSPNTEAFF.

This clonotype was found many times. The V and J genes are TRBV4-3 and TRBJ2-3; 7 bases align to TRBD1. Germline CDR1 and CDR2: LGHNA and YSLEER. The CDR3 runs to 16 residues. V lost 0 bases and J lost 9; bases outside the gene matches: 12. The CDR3 sequence is CASSQEVRAGGPTQYF. CDR3 DNA sequence: TGCGCCAGCAGCCAAGAAGTTAGAGCAGGGGGACCGACGCAGTATTTT.

The table lists this clonotype with many counts. The V gene is TRBV6-5, the J gene TRBJ1-3; D unclear. The V and J ends lost 0 bases and 0 bases respectively, with 9 bases between them. The CDR3 covers 16 residues. Per the germline V gene, CDR1 is MNHEY and CDR2 is SVGAGI. CDR3 region: CASSYSVLSSGNTIYF. DNA of the CDR3: TGTGCCAGCAGTTACTCAGTCTTGAGCTCTGGAAACACCATATATTTT.

This clonotype has at least ten counts. This chain connects TRBV7-9 to TRBJ2-4, with D possibly TRBD1 on 6 matching bases. The ends were cut back, 5 bases at V and 12 bases at J, with 20 bases in the middle. The CDR3 is 14 amino acids. The germline CDR1 and CDR2 sequences are SEHNR and FQNEAQ (reference sequence). The CDR3 loop is CASSLQGPEDDQYF. CDR3 nucleotides: TGTGCCAGCAGCCTACAGGGACCCGAGGACGATCAGTACTTC.

This clonotype qualifies as medium-sized (0.01 to 0.1%). V and J are TRBV20-1 and TRBJ2-3, with D maybe TRBD2 (6 bases). CDR1 is DFQATT and CDR2 is SNEGSKA in the germline V gene (reference sequence). V lost 3 bases and J lost 8, with 12 bases in between. The CDR3 length is 12 residues. The DNA of the CDR3 is TGCAGTGCTAGCGCCCGGGACTCTACGCAGTATTTT. This gives the protein CSASARDSTQYF.

The chain links TRBV28 to TRBJ2-7, with 8 bases that match TRBD2. Trimming at V came to 7 bases and at J to 4 bases, leaving 6 bases not matched to a gene. This CDR3 contains 13 residues. Germline V gene data show CDR1 as MDHEN and CDR2 as SYDVKM. CDR3 region: CASNRGGRYEQYF. The CDR3 DNA follows: TGTGCCAGCAATCGGGGGGGCAGGTACGAGCAGTACTTC. The entire variable domain, with the rest obtained from reference TRBV28 and TRBJ2-7, is as follows: DVKVTQSSRYLVKRTGEKVFLECVQDMDHENMFWYRQDPGLGLRLIYFSYDVKMKEKGDIPEGYSVSREKKERFSLILESASTNQTSMYLCASNRGGRYEQYFGPGTRLTVT.